This TCR beta chain was profiled in a study of cytomegalovirus exposure and HLA in healthy donors. 60 Vbeta and 13 Jbeta primers were used in PCR. The repertoire was sequenced with immunoSEQ multiplex PCR; TCRdb's copy has only in-frame clones and lacks some. Of around 160,000 clones in the sample, roughly 80% were seen once. Study-level findings and limits: The authors later found HLA-associated TCR beta chains more clonally expanded than equally common others.

As concerns this clone: Its antigen is unknown.

The source of this sequence is a woman in her forties in good health and CMV-seropositive. Sequenced: PBMCs.

The CDR3 sequence is CASSGGWNQPQHF. The CDR3, as DNA: TGTGCCAGCAGCGGCGGATGGAATCAGCCCCAGCATTTT. V is TRBV6-6 and J is TRBJ1-5; D is unresolved. Trimming took off 6 bases at V and 4 bases at J, with 10 bases between the two ends. CDR3 size: 13 residues. CDR1 and CDR2 (germline): MNHNY, SVGAGI (reference sequence).